These 16 T cell receptor beta chains were sequenced from one sample in a study of radiation and T cells in renal cell carcinoma. The time point is: baseline pretreatment blood. Documented treatment: 15 Gy SBRT to primary tumor, nephrectomy 4 weeks later. Profiled with immunoSEQ multiplex PCR; TCRdb holds only in-frame clones, not every one. The table shows just over 95,000 clones, with about 88% occurring only once. The sequenced sample was blood, obtained from a patient whose treatment included radiotherapy and nephrectomy. These receptor sequences come from a man aged 50-60 years with renal cell carcinoma.

The J gene is TRBJ1-6, the V gene TRBV25-1; 7 positions match TRBD1. CDR1 MGHDK and CDR2 SYGVNS come from the germline V gene. The CDR3 length is 15 residues. Trimming removed 7 bases from V and 6 bases from J; junction bases left unmatched: 9. The CDR3 DNA reads as TGTGCCAGCACACGAGGACAGGACCCTAATTCACCCCTCCACTTT. It translates to CASTRGQDPNSPLHF.

J is TRBJ1-1 and V is TRBV6-4, with 8 bases identical to TRBD1. The CDR3 has 13 amino acids. The germline CDR1 and CDR2 sequences are MRHNA and SNTAGT. The junction had 9 bases not matched to a gene; V was cut back by 4 bases and J by 11 bases. The CDR3 coding sequence is TGTGCCAGCAGTGGCGTATTCAGGGGGCCTGCTTTCTTT. Encoded protein: CASSGVFRGPAFF.

This clone was observed once. The chain uses TRBV15 and TRBJ2-7; maybe TRBD2 (6 bases). Trimming removed 3 bases from V and 4 bases from J, with 10 bases in between. Germline loops: CDR1 LNHNV, CDR2 YYDKDF (reference sequence). The CDR3 totals 13 residues. In DNA, the CDR3 is TGTGCCACCAGCAGGGGGGGAAGTTACGAGCAGTACTTC. It specifies CATSRGGSYEQYF.

The chain uses TRBV28 and TRBJ2-2, with D perhaps matching TRBD1 (6 bases). Per the germline V gene, CDR1 is MDHEN and CDR2 is SYDVKM. The CDR3 has 13 residues. V lost 7 bases and J lost 4, with 10 bases in between. In nucleotides, the CDR3 is TGTGCCAGCACAACAGGGAGCACCGGGGAGCTGTTTTTT. It translates to CASTTGSTGELFF.

This rearrangement joins TRBV28 to TRBJ1-2; D may be TRBD1 (5 bases). CDR3 length: 14 amino acids. V lost 6 bases, J lost 0 bases, and 11 bases lay in between. Germline CDR1 MDHEN, CDR2 SYDVKM. CDR3 in amino acids: CASRLQGANYGYTF. The CDR3 nucleotides are TGTGCCAGCAGACTTCAGGGAGCTAACTATGGCTACACCTTC.

V and J are TRBV7-2 and TRBJ2-7; 8 bases agree with TRBD1. The CDR3 extends over 14 amino acids. The J segment lost 4 bases and the V segment lost 3 bases, leaving 5 bases of the junction unmatched. Germline values: CDR1 SGHTA, CDR2 FQGNSA. In DNA, the CDR3 is TGTGCCAGCAGCTTCCGGACAGGGAATTACGAGCAGTACTTC. This gives the protein CASSFRTGNYEQYF.

The rearrangement uses TRBV11-2 and TRBJ2-7; a possible D gene is TRBD1 (7 bases). V was trimmed by 1 base and J by 4 bases, leaving 17 bases between them. From germline, CDR1 is SGHAT and CDR2 FQNNGV. The CDR3 runs 16 residues. CDR3 loop: CASSLGGGTAPYEQYF. In DNA, the CDR3 is TGTGCCAGCAGCTTAGGGGGCGGGACAGCTCCATACGAGCAGTACTTC.

The V and J genes are TRBV4-3 and TRBJ2-1; unclear D gene. Trimming shortened V by 0 bases and J by 5 bases, and 11 bases separated the two germline ends. Germline-derived CDR1 and CDR2 are LGHNA and YSLEER. The CDR3 runs 15 residues. In nucleotides, the CDR3 is TGCGCCAGCAGCCAAGATCTAATATGGGACAATGAGCAGTTCTTC. Amino acids: CASSQDLIWDNEQFF.

This chain connects TRBV6-1 to TRBJ2-7; possibly TRBD1 for D (6 bases). The CDR3 length is 11 residues. V was pared by 6 bases and J by 3 bases, with 6 bases between. Germline V CDR1 and CDR2: MNHNS, SASEGT. CDR3 protein: CASRGHYEQYF. The CDR3 DNA reads TGTGCCAGCAGGGGACACTACGAGCAGTACTTC.

A few counts support this clone. One end of the junction varies from germline; a read error may be responsible. V gene TRBV2 combines with J gene TRBJ2-7; no clear D gene. Germline lookup yields CDR1 SNHLY and CDR2 FYNNEI. This CDR3 region has 13 residues. The CDR3 is CASRPFSTPLANF. Written as DNA, the CDR3 is TGTGCCAGCCGACCGTTCTCCACTCCTCTCGCGAACTTC.

This clone has only one observation. This chain connects TRBV4-2 to TRBJ2-7; D ambiguous. Per germline, CDR1 LGHNA and CDR2 YNFKEQ. The length of the CDR3 is 12 residues. Deletions cut 5 bases from V and 0 bases from J, with 5 bases between. CDR3 nucleotide sequence: TGTGCCAGCAGCGCAAGCTCCTACGAGCAGTACTTC. Translation: CASSASSYEQYF.

The table lists this clone with a few counts. The chain uses TRBV19 and TRBJ2-1; TRBD1 aligns across 9 bases. CDR1 LNHDA and CDR2 SQIVND come from the germline V gene (reference sequence). The CDR3 loop spans 15 amino acids. V was pared by 1 base and J by 4 bases, with 2 bases of the junction left unmatched. CDR3 sequence reads: CASSIAGTGYNEQFF. In nucleotides, the CDR3 is TGTGCCAGTAGTATAGCCGGGACAGGGTACAATGAGCAGTTCTTC.

This chain links TRBV27 with TRBJ1-5; no firm D call. V lost 0 bases to trimming and J lost 7 bases, with 7 bases between them. This CDR3 comprises 13 residues. CDR1 and CDR2 from the germline V gene are MNHEY and SMNVEV (reference sequence). CDR3 in DNA: TGTGCCAGCAGTTTATCGGGAAGGCAGCCCCAGCATTTT. Encoded protein: CASSLSGRQPQHF.

The chain carries TRBV7-8 and TRBJ2-1; the D gene is possibly TRBD2 (7 bases). Between the trimmed V and J ends, which lost 2 bases and 0 bases, there was a span of 11 bases. Per germline, CDR1 SGHVS and CDR2 FQNEAQ. The CDR3 contains 16 residues. The CDR3 coding sequence is TGTGCCAGCAGCTTACAAGGGGGGGGCTCCTACAATGAGCAGTTCTTC. It yields the protein CASSLQGGGSYNEQFF. The full variable domain, its missing parts supplied by reference TRBV7-8 and TRBJ2-1, is GAGVSQSPRYKVAKRGQDVALRCDPISGHVSLFWYQQALGQGPEFLTYFQNEAQLDKSGLPSDRFFAERPEGSVSTLKIQRTQQEDSAVYLCASSLQGGGSYNEQFFGPGTRLTVL.

The V gene is TRBV4-1, the J gene TRBJ1-1; 8 bases line up with TRBD1. The germline V gene has CDR1 MGHRA and CDR2 YSYEKL. This CDR3 is 14 amino acids long. Germline trimming cut 3 bases from V and 0 bases from J; bases unmatched to any gene: 0. CDR3 residues: CASSQTGVNTEAFF. DNA for the CDR3: TGCGCCAGCAGCCAGACAGGGGTGAACACTGAAGCTTTCTTT.

The chain has TRBV5-1 and TRBJ2-7; either TRBD1 or TRBD2 may supply D (6 bases each). Germline loops: CDR1 SGHRS, CDR2 YFSETQ. Between the trimmed V and J ends, which lost 5 bases and 3 bases, there was a span of 18 bases. This CDR3 spans 15 amino acids. CDR3 bases: TGCGCCAGCAGTCTGAAGGGGGGAGATAACTACGAGCAGTACTTC. Translating it yields CASSLKGGDNYEQYF.